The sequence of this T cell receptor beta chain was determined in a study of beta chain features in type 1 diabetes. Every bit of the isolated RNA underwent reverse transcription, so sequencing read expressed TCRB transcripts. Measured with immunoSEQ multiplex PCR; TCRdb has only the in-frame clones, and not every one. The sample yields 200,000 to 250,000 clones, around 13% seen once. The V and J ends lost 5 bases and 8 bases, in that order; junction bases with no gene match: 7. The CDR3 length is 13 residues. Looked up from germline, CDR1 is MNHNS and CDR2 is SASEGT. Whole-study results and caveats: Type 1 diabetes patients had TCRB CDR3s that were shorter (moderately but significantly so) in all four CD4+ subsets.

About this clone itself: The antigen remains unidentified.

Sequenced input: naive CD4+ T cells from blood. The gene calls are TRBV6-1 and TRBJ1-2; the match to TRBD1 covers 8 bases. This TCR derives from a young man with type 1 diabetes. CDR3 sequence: CASSTPGTGGYTF. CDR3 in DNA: TGTGCCAGCAGTACCCCGGGGACAGGAGGCTACACCTTC.